The clone carrying this T cell receptor (beta chain) was seen only a few times. Antigen specificity is unknown. This entry is derived from a study of T cells in Graves' hyperthyroidism and ophthalmopathy. Authors of the study amplified TCR beta CDR3 regions from RNA transcripts. HTBI primers were the set used in a first-round RT-PCR of the TCR CDR3. TCRdb redid the calling of the multiplex PCR reads with MiXCR, one entry per CDR3 protein. Of about 770,000 distinct CDR3 sequences in the sample, about 19% are singletons; the top ten hold over 15%. Germline lookup yields CDR1 LGHDT and CDR2 YNNKEL (reference sequence). The CDR3 is made up of 15 amino acids. Trimming stripped 1 base from V and 6 bases from J, with 10 bases between. Lactation, pregnancy, other autoimmune disease or uncontrolled infection led to exclusion of patients. Clinical symptoms, serum thyroxine and TRAb, thyroid ultrasound and orbital computed tomography together formed the diagnostic basis. PBMCs were obtained from about 9.9 ml fresh peripheral blood.

Study-wide points: Researchers found most expanded thyroid clonotypes above 0.001 in blood as well.

The sequence was obtained from a woman aged 50 to 60 with Graves' hyperthyroidism that later progressed to Graves' ophthalmopathy. The chain links TRBV3-1 to TRBJ1-6; D is unclear. The sequenced sample was blood. The CDR3 loop reads CASSQVGLSNSPLHF. In DNA form, the CDR3 reads TGTGCCAGCAGCCAAGTCGGACTGAGTAATTCACCCCTCCACTTT.